This is a list of T cell receptor beta chains from one sample in a study of blood T cell repertoires in COVID-19. Assay used: immunoSEQ multiplex PCR; TCRdb lists only in-frame clones, some missing. The sample lists about 73,000 clones; about 70% were seen once. Sequenced: peripheral blood. Source of these receptors: a man in his sixties with acute or convalescent COVID-19. The CDR3 runs from the conserved cysteine through the conserved F or W. The D gene is left open where the match is weak. Size is stated for part of the rows, as once, few or many counts, or as a class when the clone is expanded.

v_call	d_call	clone_size	j_call	cdr3_nt	cdr3_aa
TRBV12-3/TRBV12-4	-	-	TRBJ1-1	TGTGCCAGCAGCCCAGGGTTGAGCACTGAAGCTTTCTTT	CASSPGLSTEAFF
TRBV2	-	-	TRBJ1-2	TGTGCCAGCAGTGCAGGGAACTATGGCTACACCTTC	CASSAGNYGYTF
TRBV21-1	-	-	TRBJ1-5	TGTGCCAGCAGCAAAGATAGCATAGGGGGTCCCTATAGCAATCAGCCCCAGCATTTT	CASSKDSIGGPYSNQPQHF
TRBV5-6	TRBD2	-	TRBJ2-7	TGTGCCAGCAGCTTCGTCGCGACCCTGGGGCCAGCGGGACGCGAGCAGTACTTC	CASSFVATLGPAGREQYF
TRBV10-3	-	-	TRBJ1-6	TGTGCCATCAGTGAGTCTAGGACGGGGAATTCACCCCTCCACTTT	CAISESRTGNSPLHF
TRBV6-5	-	-	TRBJ1-1	TGTGCCAGCAGACGGGACTGGAACACTGAAGCTTTCTTT	CASRRDWNTEAFF
TRBV5-8	-	-	TRBJ2-3	TGTGCCAGCAGCTCCGAAGGGACAAGTGAAGATACGCAGTATTTT	CASSSEGTSEDTQYF
TRBV12-3/TRBV12-4	TRBD1	-	TRBJ1-2	TGTGCCAGCATTGAAGACAGGGCTGGCTACACCTTC	CASIEDRAGYTF
TRBV23-1	-	-	TRBJ1-1	TGCGCCAGCAGGCGGGGGTGCAGGAACACTGAAGCTTTCTTT	CASRRGCRNTEAFF
TRBV24-1	-	-	TRBJ2-7	TGTGCCACCAGCAGGGATGGCGAGCAGTACTTC	CATSRDGEQYF
TRBV4-1	TRBD1	-	TRBJ1-5	TGCGCCAGCAGCCCCGACAGGGTGTCTCAGCCCCAGCATTTT	CASSPDRVSQPQHF
TRBV5-1	TRBD2	-	TRBJ2-7	TGCGCCAGCAGCCGAGCGGGAGATTCCCACGAGCAGTACTTC	CASSRAGDSHEQYF
TRBV11-2	TRBD1	-	TRBJ1-2	TGTGCCAGCAGCTCGGACAGGGGAGTCTATGGCTACACCTTC	CASSSDRGVYGYTF
TRBV29-1	TRBD1	-	TRBJ1-2	TGCAGCGTTGAAGATGTGACAGGGGGGAAACGAGATGGCTACACCTTC	CSVEDVTGGKRDGYTF
TRBV28	TRBD1	-	TRBJ1-4	TGTGCCGGAGGGACAGCAACTAATGAAAAACTGTTTTTT	CAGGTATNEKLFF
TRBV7-2	TRBD2	-	TRBJ2-1	TGTGCCAGCAGCTTTTCTAGCGGGACCTACAATGAGCAGTTCTTC	CASSFSSGTYNEQFF
TRBV5-4	-	-	TRBJ2-5	TGTGCCAGCAGCTTGGGCGGTAGTAGTAAGGAGACCCAGTACTTC	CASSLGGSSKETQYF
TRBV30	TRBD2	-	TRBJ2-5	TGTGCCTGGGCGGGGGGGGCGGCAGAGACCCAGTACTTC	CAWAGGAAETQYF
TRBV30	TRBD1	-	TRBJ2-1	TGTGCCTGGAGTGGGGACAGGGGGGGTGAGCAGTTCTTC	CAWSGDRGGEQFF
TRBV21-1	-	-	TRBJ2-4	TGTGCCAGCAGCGGACAGGGGAAAAACATTCAGTACTTC	CASSGQGKNIQYF
TRBV19	-	-	TRBJ1-2	TGTGCCAGTAGTGCCGGGACATCATATGGCTACACCTTC	CASSAGTSYGYTF
TRBV7-9	-	-	TRBJ1-5	TGTGCCAGCAGCTTAGGACAGAGCAATCAGCCCCAGCATTTT	CASSLGQSNQPQHF
TRBV19	TRBD2	-	TRBJ2-5	TGTGCCAGTAGTATGCTAGCGGACCAAGAGACCCAGTACTTC	CASSMLADQETQYF
TRBV7-9	-	few	TRBJ2-5	TGTGCCAGCAGCTTATGGAGGCAGGACCAAGAGACCCAGTACTTC	CASSLWRQDQETQYF
TRBV19	TRBD2	-	TRBJ2-1	TGTGCCACTTCGGGACTAGCGTACAATGAGCAGTTCTTC	CATSGLAYNEQFF
TRBV12-3/TRBV12-4	-	-	TRBJ1-5	TGTGCCAGCAGTTTTTTGTTCAACGGGCCCCAGCATTTT	CASSFLFNGPQHF
TRBV29-1	TRBD1	-	TRBJ1-2	TGCAGCGTTGCTGTGGGACAGGGATATGGCTACACCTTC	CSVAVGQGYGYTF
TRBV30	-	-	TRBJ2-2	TGTGCCTGGAGTGTACTTGAGGGCGCGGGCACCGGGGAGCTGTTTTTT	CAWSVLEGAGTGELFF
TRBV7-2	TRBD2	-	TRBJ2-1	TGTGCCAGCAGCTCCGGCCTTAGGACTAGCGTGGGGGAGCAGTTCTTC	CASSSGLRTSVGEQFF
TRBV19	-	-	TRBJ1-5	TGTGCCAGTAGTATAGAACAGGAGAGCAATCAGCCCCAGCATTTT	CASSIEQESNQPQHF
TRBV7-9	-	-	TRBJ1-1	TGTGCCAGCAGCCCGCCCAGGGGTTCCTTGGAGAACACTGAAGCTTTCTTT	CASSPPRGSLENTEAFF
TRBV27	-	-	TRBJ2-1	TGTGCCAGCAGTCGGAGCTCCTACAATGAGCAGTTCTTC	CASSRSSYNEQFF
TRBV6-2/TRBV6-3	TRBD2	-	TRBJ2-7	TGTGCCAGCAGCGACCTAGAAATTGGACTAGCGCCCGCCTACGAGCAGTACTTC	CASSDLEIGLAPAYEQYF
TRBV5-1	-	-	TRBJ2-5	TGCGCCAGCAGCCCGACAGTTCCGCAAGAGACCCAGTACTTC	CASSPTVPQETQYF
TRBV5-1	-	-	TRBJ2-6	TGCGCCAGCAGCGTCACAGGGACAGGGGCCAACGTCCTGACTTTC	CASSVTGTGANVLTF
TRBV28	TRBD1	once	TRBJ2-7	TGTGCCAGCAGTTCCCTCCGGACAGGGAATTCCTACGAGCAGTACTTC	CASSSLRTGNSYEQYF
TRBV30	TRBD2	once	TRBJ2-5	TGTGCCTGGAGTCCCGGGACTAGGAAGGAGACCCAGTACTTC	CAWSPGTRKETQYF
TRBV5-1	-	-	TRBJ2-2	TGCGCCAGCAGCTTGGATGGTTGGCGGAACGGGGAGCTGTTTTTT	CASSLDGWRNGELFF
TRBV5-6	-	-	TRBJ2-5	TGTGCCAGCAGCTTGGTAGTACCCCAAGAGACCCAGTACTTC	CASSLVVPQETQYF
TRBV5-1	TRBD1	once	TRBJ2-5	TGCGCCAGCAGCTCAGTTTCGGGACAGGGTGCGTCACGGACCCAGTACTTC	CASSSVSGQGASRTQYF
TRBV13	-	-	TRBJ2-7	TGTGCCAGCAGCGGAGACAGCTACGAGCAGTACTTC	CASSGDSYEQYF